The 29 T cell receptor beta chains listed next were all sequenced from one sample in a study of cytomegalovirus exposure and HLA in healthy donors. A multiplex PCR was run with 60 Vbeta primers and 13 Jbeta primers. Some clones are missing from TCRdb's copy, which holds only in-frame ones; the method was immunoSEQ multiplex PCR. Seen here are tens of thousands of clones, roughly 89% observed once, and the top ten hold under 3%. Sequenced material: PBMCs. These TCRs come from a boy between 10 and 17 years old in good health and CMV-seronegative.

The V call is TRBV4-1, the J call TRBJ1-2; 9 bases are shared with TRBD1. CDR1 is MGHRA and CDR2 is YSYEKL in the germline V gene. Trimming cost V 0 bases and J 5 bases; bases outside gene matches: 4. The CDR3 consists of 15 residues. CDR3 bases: TGCGCCAGCAGCCAAGAACCGGGACAGGGATATGGCTACACCTTC. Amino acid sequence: CASSQEPGQGYGYTF.

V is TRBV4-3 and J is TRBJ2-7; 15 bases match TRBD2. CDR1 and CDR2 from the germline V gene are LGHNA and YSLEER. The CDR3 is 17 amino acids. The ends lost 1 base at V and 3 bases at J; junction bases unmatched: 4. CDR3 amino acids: CASSQGTSGGGLYEQYF. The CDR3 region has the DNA TGCGCCAGCAGCCAAGGGACTAGCGGGGGGGGACTCTACGAGCAGTACTTC.

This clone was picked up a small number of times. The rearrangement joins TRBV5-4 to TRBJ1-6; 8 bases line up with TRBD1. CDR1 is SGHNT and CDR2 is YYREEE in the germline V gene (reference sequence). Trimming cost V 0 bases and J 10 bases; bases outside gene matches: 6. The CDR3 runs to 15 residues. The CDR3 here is CASSLVNRGESPLHF. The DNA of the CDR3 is TGTGCCAGCAGCTTGGTGAACAGGGGGGAGTCACCCCTCCACTTT.

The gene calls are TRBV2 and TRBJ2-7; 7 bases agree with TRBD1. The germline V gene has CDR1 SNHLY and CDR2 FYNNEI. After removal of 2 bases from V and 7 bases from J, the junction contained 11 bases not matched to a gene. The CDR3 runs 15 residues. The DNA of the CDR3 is TGTGCCAGCAGTGAAATAGTGGACAGGCTGAGAGAGCAGTACTTC. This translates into CASSEIVDRLREQYF.

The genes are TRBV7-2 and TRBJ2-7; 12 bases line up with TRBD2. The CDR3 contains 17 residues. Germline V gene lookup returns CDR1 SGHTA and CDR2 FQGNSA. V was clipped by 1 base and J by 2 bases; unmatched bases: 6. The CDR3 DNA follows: TGTGCCAGCAGCTTAGTGTCTAGCGGGGGGGCAACCTACGAGCAGTACTTC. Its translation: CASSLVSSGGATYEQYF.

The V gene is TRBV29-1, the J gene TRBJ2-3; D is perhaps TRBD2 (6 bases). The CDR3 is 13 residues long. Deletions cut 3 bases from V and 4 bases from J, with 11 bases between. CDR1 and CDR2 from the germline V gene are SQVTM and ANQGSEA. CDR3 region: CSVEGGTADTQYF. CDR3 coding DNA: TGCAGCGTTGAGGGGGGAACAGCAGATACGCAGTATTTT.

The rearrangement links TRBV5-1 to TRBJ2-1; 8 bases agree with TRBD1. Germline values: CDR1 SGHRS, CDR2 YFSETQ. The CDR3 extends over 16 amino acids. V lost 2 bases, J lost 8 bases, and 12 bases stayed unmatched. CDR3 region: CASSLETGDRPDEQFF. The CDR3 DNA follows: TGCGCCAGCAGCTTAGAGACAGGGGATAGGCCGGATGAGCAGTTCTTC.

The CDR3 DNA reads TGTGCCAGCAGCCGGGACAGGGGGCTGGAGACCCAGTACTTC. Translated, it gives CASSRDRGLETQYF. The V and J genes are TRBV5-4 and TRBJ2-5; 12 bases map to TRBD1. There are 14 residues in the CDR3. CDR1 is SGHNT and CDR2 is YYREEE in the germline V gene (reference sequence). V dropped 4 bases and J dropped 5; count of bases not matched to a gene: 3.

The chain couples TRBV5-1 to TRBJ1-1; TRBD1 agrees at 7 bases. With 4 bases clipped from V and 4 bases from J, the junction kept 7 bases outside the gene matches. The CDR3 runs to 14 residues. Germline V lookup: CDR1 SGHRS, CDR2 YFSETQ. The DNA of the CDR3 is TGCGCCAGCAGCCAGGGGGGAATTGGCACTGAAGCTTTCTTT. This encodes CASSQGGIGTEAFF.

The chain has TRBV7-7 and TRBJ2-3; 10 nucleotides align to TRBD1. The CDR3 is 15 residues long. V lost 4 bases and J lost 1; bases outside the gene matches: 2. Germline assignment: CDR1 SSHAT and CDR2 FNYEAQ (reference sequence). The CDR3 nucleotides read TGTGCCAGCAGCTCCGGGACAGGGGGCACAGATACGCAGTATTTT. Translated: CASSSGTGGTDTQYF.

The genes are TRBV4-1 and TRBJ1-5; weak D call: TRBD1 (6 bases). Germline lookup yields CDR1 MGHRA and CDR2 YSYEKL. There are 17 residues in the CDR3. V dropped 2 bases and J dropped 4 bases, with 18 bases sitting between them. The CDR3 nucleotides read TGCGCCAGCAGCCAATCGCTAGCACAGGGTAGGAATCAGCCCCAGCATTTT. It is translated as CASSQSLAQGRNQPQHF.

As DNA, the CDR3 is TGTGCCAGCAGCTTGGCGGCTGGGTATACTAGCACAGATACGCAGTATTTT. Translation: CASSLAAGYTSTDTQYF. The V call is TRBV7-6, the J call TRBJ2-3; D is undetermined. Germline V gives CDR1 SGHVS, CDR2 FNYEAQ. The CDR3 extends over 17 amino acids. V was clipped by 3 bases and J by 0 bases, with 16 bases between them.

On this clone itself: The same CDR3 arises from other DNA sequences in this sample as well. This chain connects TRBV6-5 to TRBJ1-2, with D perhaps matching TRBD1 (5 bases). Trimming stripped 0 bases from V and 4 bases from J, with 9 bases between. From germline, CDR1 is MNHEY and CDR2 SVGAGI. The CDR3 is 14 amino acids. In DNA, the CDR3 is TGTGCCAGCAGTTACTCGCCCGGGGGCTATGGCTACACCTTC. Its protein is CASSYSPGGYGYTF.

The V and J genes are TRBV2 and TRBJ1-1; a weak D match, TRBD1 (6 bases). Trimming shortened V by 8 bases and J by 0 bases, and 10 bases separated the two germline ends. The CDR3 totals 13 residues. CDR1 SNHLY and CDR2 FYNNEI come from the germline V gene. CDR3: CASGGQMNTEAFF. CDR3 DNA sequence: TGTGCCAGCGGGGGACAAATGAACACTGAAGCTTTCTTT.

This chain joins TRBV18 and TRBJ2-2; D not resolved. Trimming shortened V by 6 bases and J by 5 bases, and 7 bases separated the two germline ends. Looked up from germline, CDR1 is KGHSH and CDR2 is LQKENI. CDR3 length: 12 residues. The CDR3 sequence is CASSQRTGELFF. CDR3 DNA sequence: TGTGCCAGCTCCCAACGGACCGGGGAGCTGTTTTTT.

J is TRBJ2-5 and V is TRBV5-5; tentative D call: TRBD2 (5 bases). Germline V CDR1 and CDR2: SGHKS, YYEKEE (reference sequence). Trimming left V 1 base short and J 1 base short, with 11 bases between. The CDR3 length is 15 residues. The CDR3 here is CASSLQGRGQETQYF. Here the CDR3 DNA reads TGTGCCAGCAGCTTGCAAGGTCGGGGCCAAGAGACCCAGTACTTC.

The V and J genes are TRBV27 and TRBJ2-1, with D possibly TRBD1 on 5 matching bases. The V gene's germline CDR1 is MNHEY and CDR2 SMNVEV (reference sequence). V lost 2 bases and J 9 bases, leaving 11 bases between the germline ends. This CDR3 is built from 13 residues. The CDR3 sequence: CASSLVRDSEQFF. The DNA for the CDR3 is TGTGCCAGCAGTTTAGTCAGGGATAGTGAGCAGTTCTTC.

The CDR3 DNA reads as TGTGCCAGTAGTATAGGAGGCTACCAAGAGACCCAGTACTTC. Encoded protein: CASSIGGYQETQYF. The chain recombines TRBV19 with TRBJ2-5; D is uncertain. Trimming removed 1 base from V and 0 bases from J, with 6 bases in between. CDR1 is LNHDA and CDR2 is SQIVND in the germline V gene (reference sequence). CDR3 size: 14 residues.

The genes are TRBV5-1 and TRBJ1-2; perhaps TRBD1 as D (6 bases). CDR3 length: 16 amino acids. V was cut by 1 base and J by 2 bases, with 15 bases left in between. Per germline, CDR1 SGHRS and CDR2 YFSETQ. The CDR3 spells CASSLMAGALNYGYTF. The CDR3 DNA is TGCGCCAGCAGCTTGATGGCAGGGGCGCTAAACTATGGCTACACCTTC.

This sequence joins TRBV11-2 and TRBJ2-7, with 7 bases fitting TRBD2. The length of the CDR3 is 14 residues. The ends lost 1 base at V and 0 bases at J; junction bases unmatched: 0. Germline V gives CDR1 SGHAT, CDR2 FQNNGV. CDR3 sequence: CASSLGDYSYEQYF. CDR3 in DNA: TGTGCCAGCAGCTTAGGGGACTACTCCTACGAGCAGTACTTC. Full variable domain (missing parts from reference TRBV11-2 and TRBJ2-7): EAGVAQSPRYKIIEKRQSVAFWCNPISGHATLYWYQQILGQGPKLLIQFQNNGVVDDSQLPKDRFSAERLKGVDSTLKIQPAKLEDSAVYLCASSLGDYSYEQYFGPGTRLTVT.

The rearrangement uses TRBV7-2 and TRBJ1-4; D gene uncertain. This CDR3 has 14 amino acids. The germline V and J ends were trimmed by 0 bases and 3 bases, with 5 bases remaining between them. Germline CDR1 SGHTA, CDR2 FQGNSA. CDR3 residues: CASSLAPANEKLFF. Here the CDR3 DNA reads TGTGCCAGCAGCTTAGCCCCGGCTAATGAAAAACTGTTTTTT. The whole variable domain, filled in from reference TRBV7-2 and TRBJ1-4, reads GAGVSQSPSNKVTEKGKDVELRCDPISGHTALYWYRQSLGQGLEFLIYFQGNSAPDKSGLPSDRFSAERTGGSVSTLTIQRTQQEDSAVYLCASSLAPANEKLFFGSGTQLSVL.

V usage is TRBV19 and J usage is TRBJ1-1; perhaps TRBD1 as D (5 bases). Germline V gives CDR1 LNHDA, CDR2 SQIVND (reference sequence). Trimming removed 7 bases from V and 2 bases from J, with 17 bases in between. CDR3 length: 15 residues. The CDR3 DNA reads TGTGCCAGTACCCCCAACAGGCTAGACAACACTGAAGCTTTCTTT. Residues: CASTPNRLDNTEAFF.

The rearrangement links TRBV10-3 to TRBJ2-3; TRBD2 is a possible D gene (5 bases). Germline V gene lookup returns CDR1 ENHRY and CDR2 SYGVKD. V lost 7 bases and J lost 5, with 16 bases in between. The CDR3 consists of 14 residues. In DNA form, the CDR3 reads TGTGCCATCACCGCTAGCAGACTCGTAGATACGCAGTATTTT. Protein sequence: CAITASRLVDTQYF.

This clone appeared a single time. The CDR3 loop is CASSPAGLYEQYF. As DNA, the CDR3 is TGTGCCAGTAGTCCAGCGGGGCTCTACGAGCAGTACTTC. The J gene is TRBJ2-7, the V gene TRBV19; 7 nucleotides match TRBD2. V shed 5 bases and J 3 bases; nucleotides not matched to a gene: 4. CDR1 and CDR2 from the germline V gene are LNHDA and SQIVND (reference sequence). The CDR3 has 13 amino acids.

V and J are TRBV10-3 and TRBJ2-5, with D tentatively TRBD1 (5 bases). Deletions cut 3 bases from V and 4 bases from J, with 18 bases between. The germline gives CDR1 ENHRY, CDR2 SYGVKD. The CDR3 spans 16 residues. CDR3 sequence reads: CAISDFGSGLGETQYF. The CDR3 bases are TGTGCCATCAGTGACTTCGGTTCAGGGCTAGGAGAGACCCAGTACTTC.

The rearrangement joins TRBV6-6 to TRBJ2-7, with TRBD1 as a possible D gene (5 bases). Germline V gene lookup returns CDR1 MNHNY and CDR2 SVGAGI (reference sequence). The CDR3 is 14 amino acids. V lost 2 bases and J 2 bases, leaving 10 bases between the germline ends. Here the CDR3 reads CASSYTGQPYEQYF. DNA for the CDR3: TGTGCCAGCAGTTACACCGGACAACCCTACGAGCAGTACTTC.

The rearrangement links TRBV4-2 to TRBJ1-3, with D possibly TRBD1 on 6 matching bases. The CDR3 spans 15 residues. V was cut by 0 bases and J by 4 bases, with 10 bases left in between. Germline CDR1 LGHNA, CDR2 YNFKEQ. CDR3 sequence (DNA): TGTGCCAGCAGCCAAGACACAGGGCAGGGAAACACCATATATTTT. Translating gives CASSQDTGQGNTIYF.

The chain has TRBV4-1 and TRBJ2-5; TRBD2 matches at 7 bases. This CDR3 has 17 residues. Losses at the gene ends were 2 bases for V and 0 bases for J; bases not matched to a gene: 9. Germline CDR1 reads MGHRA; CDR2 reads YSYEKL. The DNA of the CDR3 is TGCGCCAGCAGCCAAAAGCCCCTCCGGGGGGACCAAGAGACCCAGTACTTC. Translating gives CASSQKPLRGDQETQYF.

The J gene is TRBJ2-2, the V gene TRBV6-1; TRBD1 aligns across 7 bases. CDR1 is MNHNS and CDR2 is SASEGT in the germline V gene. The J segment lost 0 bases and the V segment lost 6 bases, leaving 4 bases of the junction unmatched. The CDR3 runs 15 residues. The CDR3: CASRTGTANTGELFF. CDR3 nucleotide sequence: TGTGCCAGCAGAACCGGGACAGCGAACACCGGGGAGCTGTTTTTT.